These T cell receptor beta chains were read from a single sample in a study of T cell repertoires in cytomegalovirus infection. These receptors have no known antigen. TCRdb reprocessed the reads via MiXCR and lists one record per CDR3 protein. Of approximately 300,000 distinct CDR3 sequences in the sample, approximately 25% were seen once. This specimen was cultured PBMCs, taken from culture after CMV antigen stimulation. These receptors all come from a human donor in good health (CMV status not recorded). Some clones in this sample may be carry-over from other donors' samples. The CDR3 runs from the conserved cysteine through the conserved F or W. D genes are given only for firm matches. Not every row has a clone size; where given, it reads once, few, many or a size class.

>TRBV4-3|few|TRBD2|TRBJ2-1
CASSQASGDYNEQFF
TGCGCCAGCAGCCAAGCTAGCGGGGACTACAATGAGCAGTTCTTC
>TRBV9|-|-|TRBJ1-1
CASSSTAQGNTEAFF
TGTGCCAGCAGCTCTACGGCACAGGGGAACACTGAAGCTTTCTTT
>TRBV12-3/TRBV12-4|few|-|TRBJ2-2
CASTQGNGELFF
TGTGCCAGCACCCAGGGTAACGGGGAGCTGTTTTTT
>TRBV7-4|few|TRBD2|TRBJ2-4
CASSSKAGAAKNIQYF
TGTGCCAGCAGCTCAAAAGCGGGAGCGGCCAAAAACATTCAGTACTTC
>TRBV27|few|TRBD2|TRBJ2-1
CASSFGWGLAGGTWGDEQFF
TGTGCCAGCAGTTTTGGGTGGGGACTAGCGGGAGGCACCTGGGGCGATGAGCAGTTCTTC
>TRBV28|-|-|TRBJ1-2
CASSLESSYGYTF
TGTGCCAGCAGTTTAGAGAGTTCCTATGGCTACACCTTC
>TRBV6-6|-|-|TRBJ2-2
CASSYGQGWTGELFF
TGTGCCAGCAGTTATGGGCAGGGTTGGACCGGGGAGCTGTTTTTT
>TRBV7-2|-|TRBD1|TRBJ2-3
CASSKTGGAGDTQYF
TGTGCCAGCAGCAAGACAGGGGGCGCAGGGGATACGCAGTATTTT
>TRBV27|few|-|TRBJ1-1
CASSLARGRQNTEAFF
TGTGCCAGCAGTTTAGCCCGGGGGCGACAGAACACTGAAGCTTTCTTT
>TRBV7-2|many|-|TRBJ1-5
CASSLVPGRGQPQHF
TGTGCCAGCAGCTTAGTCCCCGGGAGGGGACAGCCCCAGCATTTT
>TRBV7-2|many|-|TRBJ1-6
CASSLARGSNSPLHF
TGTGCCAGCAGCTTAGCGCGGGGGTCTAATTCACCCCTCCACTTT
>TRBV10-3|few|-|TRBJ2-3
CAISESTGAADTQYF
TGTGCCATCAGTGAGTCGACGGGGGCCGCGGATACGCAGTATTTT
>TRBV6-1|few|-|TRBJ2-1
CASSEGYSRLREQFF
TGTGCCAGCAGTGAAGGGTATTCCCGGCTCAGAGAGCAGTTCTTC
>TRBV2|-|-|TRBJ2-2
CASLDSANTGELFF
TGTGCCAGCTTGGATAGCGCGAACACCGGGGAGCTGTTTTTT
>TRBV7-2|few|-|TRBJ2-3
CASSGGVGDTQYF
TGTGCCAGCAGTGGGGGCGTTGGGGATACGCAGTATTTT